This T cell receptor (beta chain) appears in the sequencing data of a study of blood T cell repertoires in COVID-19. As for the study in general: Collection of acute and convalescent COVID-19 samples took place in the United States, Italy and Spain.

Germline V gives CDR1 SNHLY, CDR2 FYNNEI. The CDR3 sequence is 15 residues long. The J segment lost 3 bases and the V segment lost 1 base, leaving 2 bases of the junction unmatched. Assay used: immunoSEQ multiplex PCR; TCRdb lists only in-frame clones, some missing. This table has a few hundred thousand clones, around four fifths appearing once. The sample taken for sequencing was peripheral blood. This TCR came from a woman aged 45-59 years with active or convalescent COVID-19. The chain uses TRBV2 and TRBJ1-4; 7 bases match TRBD1. The CDR3: CASSEETGPNEKLFF. The CDR3 bases are TGTGCCAGCAGTGAAGAGACAGGGCCTAATGAAAAACTGTTTTTT.